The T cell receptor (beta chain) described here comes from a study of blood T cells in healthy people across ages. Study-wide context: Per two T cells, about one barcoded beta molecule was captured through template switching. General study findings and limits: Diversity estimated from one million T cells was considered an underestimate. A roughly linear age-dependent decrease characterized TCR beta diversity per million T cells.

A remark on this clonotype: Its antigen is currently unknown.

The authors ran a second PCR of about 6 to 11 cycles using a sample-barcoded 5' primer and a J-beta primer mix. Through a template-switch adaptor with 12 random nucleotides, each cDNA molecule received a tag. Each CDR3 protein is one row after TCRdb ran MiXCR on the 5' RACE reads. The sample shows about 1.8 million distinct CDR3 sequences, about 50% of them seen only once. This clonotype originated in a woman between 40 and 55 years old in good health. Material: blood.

The CDR3 region is CASSQDLQGGNQPQHF. CDR3 nucleotides: TGTGCCAGCAGCCAAGATTTGCAGGGCGGGAATCAGCCCCAGCATTTT. This sequence joins TRBV4-2 and TRBJ1-5; TRBD1 is a possible D gene (5 bases). Deletions cut 0 bases from V and 4 bases from J, with 13 bases between. The germline gives CDR1 LGHNA, CDR2 YNFKEQ. There are 16 residues in the CDR3.